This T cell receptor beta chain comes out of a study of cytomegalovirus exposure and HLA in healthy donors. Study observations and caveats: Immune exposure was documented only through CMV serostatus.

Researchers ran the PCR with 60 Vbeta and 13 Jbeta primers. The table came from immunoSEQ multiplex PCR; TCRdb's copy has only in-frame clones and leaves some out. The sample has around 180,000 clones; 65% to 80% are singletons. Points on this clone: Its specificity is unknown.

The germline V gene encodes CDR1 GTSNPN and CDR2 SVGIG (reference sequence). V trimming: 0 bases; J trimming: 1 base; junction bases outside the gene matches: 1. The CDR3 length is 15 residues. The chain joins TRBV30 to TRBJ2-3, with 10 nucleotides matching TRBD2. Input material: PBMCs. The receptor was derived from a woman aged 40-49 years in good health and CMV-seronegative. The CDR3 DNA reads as TGTGCCTGGAGTGTGCTAGCGGGAGGCACAGATACGCAGTATTTT. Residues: CAWSVLAGGTDTQYF.